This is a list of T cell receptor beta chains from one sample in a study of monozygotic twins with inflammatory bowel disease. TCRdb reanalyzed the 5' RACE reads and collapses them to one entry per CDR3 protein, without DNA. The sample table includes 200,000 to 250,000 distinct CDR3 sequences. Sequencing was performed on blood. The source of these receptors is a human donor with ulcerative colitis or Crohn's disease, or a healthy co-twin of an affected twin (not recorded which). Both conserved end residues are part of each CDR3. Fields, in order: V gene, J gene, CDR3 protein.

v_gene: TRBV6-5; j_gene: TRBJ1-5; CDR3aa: CASSLQTGENQPQHF
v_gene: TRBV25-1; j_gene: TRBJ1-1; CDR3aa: CASSAGGEPNTEAFF
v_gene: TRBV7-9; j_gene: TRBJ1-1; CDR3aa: CASSSDRGYKNTEAFF
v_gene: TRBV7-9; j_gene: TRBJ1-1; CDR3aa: CASSYYRDKSTEAFF
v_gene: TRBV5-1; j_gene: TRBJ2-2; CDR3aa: CASSLARGRGQGSSGELFF
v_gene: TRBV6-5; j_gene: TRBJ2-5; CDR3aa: CASSFDRGKETQYF
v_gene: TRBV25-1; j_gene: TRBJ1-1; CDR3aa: CASSAWDRGYTEAFF
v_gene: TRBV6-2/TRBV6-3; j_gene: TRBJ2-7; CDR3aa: CASNDRRSGEQYF
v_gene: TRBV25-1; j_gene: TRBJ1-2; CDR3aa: CASSEGVNYGYTF
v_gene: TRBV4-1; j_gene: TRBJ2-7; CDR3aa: CASSQVAGTPYEQYF
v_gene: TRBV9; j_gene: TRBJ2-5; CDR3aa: CASSAGTSDVETQYF
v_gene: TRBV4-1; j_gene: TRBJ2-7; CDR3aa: CASSQDPWTHNPSPTEQYF
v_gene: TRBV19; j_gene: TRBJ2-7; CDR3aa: CASSKGAEQYF
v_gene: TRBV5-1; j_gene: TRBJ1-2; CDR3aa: CASSLASGQGRSGYGYTF
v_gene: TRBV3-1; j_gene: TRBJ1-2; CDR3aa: CASSQDYSGTYGYTF
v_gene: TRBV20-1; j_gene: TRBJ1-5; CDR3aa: CSASGGGINQPQHF
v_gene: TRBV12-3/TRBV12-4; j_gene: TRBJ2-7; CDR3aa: CASSPGDSYEQYF
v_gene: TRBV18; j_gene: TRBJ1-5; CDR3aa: CASSMGAADQPQHF
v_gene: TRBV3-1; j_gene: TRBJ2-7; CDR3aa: CASSQQGLSSYEQYF
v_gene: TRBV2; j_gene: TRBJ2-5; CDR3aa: CASGTTEETQYF
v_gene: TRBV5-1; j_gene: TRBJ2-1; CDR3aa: CASRQLPGQGKDEQFF
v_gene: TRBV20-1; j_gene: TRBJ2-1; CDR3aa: CSARVSAYNEQFF
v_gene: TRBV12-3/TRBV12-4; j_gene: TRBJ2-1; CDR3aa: CATGPGTGIRDWNEQFF
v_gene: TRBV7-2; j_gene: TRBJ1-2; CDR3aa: CASSSFGTVSYGYTF
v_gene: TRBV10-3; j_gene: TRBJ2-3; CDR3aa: CAISARDRGRISDTQYF
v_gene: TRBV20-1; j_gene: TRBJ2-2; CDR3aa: CSATPGSNTGELFF
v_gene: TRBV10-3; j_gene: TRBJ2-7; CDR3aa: CAIRQDSYEQYF
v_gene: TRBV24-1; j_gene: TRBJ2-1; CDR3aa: CATSDLLGTGGTSEQFF
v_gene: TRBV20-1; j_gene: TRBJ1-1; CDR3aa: CSARDYQALNTEAFF
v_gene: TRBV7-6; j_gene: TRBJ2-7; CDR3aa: CASSLAGGGEQYF
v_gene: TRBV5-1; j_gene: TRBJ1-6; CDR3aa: CASSKDLQGSNSPLHF
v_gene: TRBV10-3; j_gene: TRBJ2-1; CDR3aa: CAISEATEYNEQFF
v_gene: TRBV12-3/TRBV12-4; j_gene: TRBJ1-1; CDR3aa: CASKTRQGANTEALF
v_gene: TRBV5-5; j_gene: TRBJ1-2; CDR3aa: CASDSRGQDYGYTF